Listed below are T cell receptor beta chains from one sample, sequenced in a study of low-dose radiotherapy and immunotherapy resistance in tumors. TCRdb re-called the reads with MiXCR, one entry per CDR3 protein. The sample lists about 82,000 distinct CDR3 sequences; approximately 17% were seen once. The sample in question was PBMCs, obtained before treatment. All receptors derive from a male donor with prostate cancer. CDR3s include the opening cysteine and the closing phenylalanine or tryptophan. The order of the fields is V gene, J gene, D gene, clone size, CDR3 DNA, CDR3 protein. A D gene is named only where the DNA matches it firmly. Clone size appears in some rows only: once, few, many, or a class for an expanded clone.

V: TRBV5-1
J: TRBJ2-7
D: NA
size: NA
DNA: TGCGCCAGCAGCCTACAGGGTACGGACTACGAGCAGTACTTC
CDR3: CASSLQGTDYEQYF

V: TRBV10-2
J: TRBJ2-5
D: NA
size: many
DNA: TGCGCCAGCAGTGAGTCGAGATTGGCGGCGGTCCAAGAGACCCAGTACTTC
CDR3: CASSESRLAAVQETQYF

V: TRBV2
J: TRBJ2-1
D: TRBD2
size: many
DNA: TGTGCCAGCAGTGAAGGGACTAGCAGGGTTATGAATATCGAGCAGTTCTTC
CDR3: CASSEGTSRVMNIEQFF

V: TRBV20-1
J: TRBJ1-2
D: NA
size: many
DNA: TGCAGTGCTAGTGGGTGGGGGGGCGGTGGCTACACCTTC
CDR3: CSASGWGGGGYTF

V: TRBV5-4
J: TRBJ2-5
D: NA
size: many
DNA: TGTGCCAGCAGCCCCCCCGGGGCAGGAGAGACCCAGTACTTC
CDR3: CASSPPGAGETQYF

V: TRBV4-3
J: TRBJ1-1
D: NA
size: many
DNA: TGCGCCAGCAGCCAAGATAAGACAGCGAACACTGAAGCTTTCTTT
CDR3: CASSQDKTANTEAFF

V: TRBV24-1
J: TRBJ2-1
D: TRBD1
size: NA
DNA: TGTGCCACCAGCCGGGACAGGGGTGGTGAGCAGTTCTTC
CDR3: CATSRDRGGEQFF

V: TRBV12-3/TRBV12-4
J: TRBJ1-6
D: NA
size: NA
DNA: TGTGCCAGCAGGGCCGGGACACAAAATAATTCACCCCTCCACTTT
CDR3: CASRAGTQNNSPLHF

V: TRBV7-7
J: TRBJ2-7
D: NA
size: many
DNA: TGTGCTAGCAGCTATAACAGACCAGCCTACGAGCAGTACTTC
CDR3: CASSYNRPAYEQYF

V: TRBV7-9
J: TRBJ2-1
D: TRBD2
size: many
DNA: TGTGCCAACCAAAAACCGGGACTAGCGGGAGGGCTTGAGCAGTTCTTC
CDR3: CANQKPGLAGGLEQFF

V: TRBV3-1
J: TRBJ1-1
D: TRBD1
size: many
DNA: TGTGCCAGCAGCCATTTCATTACAGGGGCTGAAGCTTTCTTT
CDR3: CASSHFITGAEAFF

V: TRBV5-1
J: TRBJ1-1
D: NA
size: many
DNA: TGCGCCAGCAGTTCACAGGTGAACACTGAAGCTTTCTTT
CDR3: CASSSQVNTEAFF

V: TRBV2
J: TRBJ2-2
D: NA
size: medium-sized
DNA: TGTGCCAGCAGCAGGGACACCGGGGAGCTGTTTTTT
CDR3: CASSRDTGELFF

V: TRBV6-5
J: TRBJ1-2
D: TRBD1
size: many
DNA: TGTGCCAGCAGTTACACCAGGGGGCACGGCTACACCTTC
CDR3: CASSYTRGHGYTF

V: TRBV5-6
J: TRBJ2-1
D: TRBD2
size: many
DNA: TGTGCCAGCAGCTCCATCGGGGGGGGCTCCTACAATGAGCAGTTCTTC
CDR3: CASSSIGGGSYNEQFF

V: TRBV11-3
J: TRBJ2-7
D: NA
size: many
DNA: TGTGCCAGCAGGCCCCCGATGGGACTTCACGGTCCTCAGTACTTC
CDR3: CASRPPMGLHGPQYF

V: TRBV9
J: TRBJ2-7
D: NA
size: many
DNA: TGTGCCAGCAGCCCTCGATTGGGCTCCTACGAGCAGTACTTC
CDR3: CASSPRLGSYEQYF

V: TRBV18
J: TRBJ2-2
D: NA
size: many
DNA: TGTGCCAGCTCACCGGACGGGGAGCTGTTTTTT
CDR3: CASSPDGELFF

V: TRBV19
J: TRBJ1-2
D: NA
size: NA
DNA: TGTGCCAGTAGACCGGGGGCTTTGGAGGGCTACACCTTC
CDR3: CASRPGALEGYTF

V: TRBV13
J: TRBJ2-5
D: NA
size: many
DNA: TGTGCCAGCAGCCTTAGTATGGCGGGTTCCAAGACCCAGTACTTC
CDR3: CASSLSMAGSKTQYF

V: TRBV28
J: TRBJ2-5
D: NA
size: NA
DNA: TGTGCCAGCAGTACAAGGGTTGGGGAGGAGACCCAGTACTTC
CDR3: CASSTRVGEETQYF

V: TRBV20-1
J: TRBJ2-2
D: TRBD2
size: NA
DNA: TGCAGTGCATGGACTAGCCGCGGGGAGCTGTTTTTT
CDR3: CSAWTSRGELFF

V: TRBV6-5
J: TRBJ1-5
D: NA
size: many
DNA: TGTGCCAGCAGTTCAACAGGAGATAGCAATCAGCCCCAGCATTTT
CDR3: CASSSTGDSNQPQHF

V: TRBV15
J: TRBJ2-5
D: NA
size: many
DNA: TGTGCCACCAGCACAAGGGGGGGGGTGGAGACCCAGTACTTC
CDR3: CATSTRGGVETQYF

V: TRBV3-1
J: TRBJ2-2
D: NA
size: many
DNA: TGTGCCAGCAGCCAAGTCACCGGGGAGCTGTTTTTT
CDR3: CASSQVTGELFF

V: TRBV3-1
J: TRBJ2-5
D: TRBD2
size: many
DNA: TGTGCCAGCAGCCAATTTTCGAGGGCTAGCGGTTGGTTTCAGGAGACCCAGTACTTC
CDR3: CASSQFSRASGWFQETQYF

V: TRBV4-3
J: TRBJ2-2
D: NA
size: many
DNA: TGCGCCAGCAGCCCCAGTACGAACACCGGGGAGCTGTTTTTT
CDR3: CASSPSTNTGELFF

V: TRBV29-1
J: TRBJ2-5
D: TRBD2
size: many
DNA: TGCAGCGTTGATAGCTTCTCGACTAGCGGGGAAGAGACCCAGTACTTC
CDR3: CSVDSFSTSGEETQYF

V: TRBV3-1
J: TRBJ2-1
D: NA
size: few
DNA: TGTGCCAGCAGCCAAGTCGGAGGGAATACCTACAATGAGCAGTTCTTC
CDR3: CASSQVGGNTYNEQFF

V: TRBV21-1
J: TRBJ2-7
D: NA
size: NA
DNA: TGTGCCAGCAGCAAAACCCCTCCCCGGCCCTACGAGCAGTACTTC
CDR3: CASSKTPPRPYEQYF

V: TRBV20-1
J: TRBJ2-3
D: TRBD1
size: few
DNA: TGCAGTGCTAGAGGTACCAGGGGGCGTACAGATACGCAGTATTTT
CDR3: CSARGTRGRTDTQYF

V: TRBV19
J: TRBJ1-5
D: NA
size: NA
DNA: TGTGCCAGTAGTGGACCCCGGATCGGGGCCCCAAACAATCAGCCCCAGCATTTT
CDR3: CASSGPRIGAPNNQPQHF

V: TRBV10-3
J: TRBJ2-3
D: NA
size: many
DNA: TGTGCCATCAGTGAGTCAACGATAGATACGCAGTATTTT
CDR3: CAISESTIDTQYF

V: TRBV30
J: TRBJ2-1
D: NA
size: many
DNA: TGTGCCTGGAGTGCTGGCAACTACTACAATGAGCAGTTCTTC
CDR3: CAWSAGNYYNEQFF

V: TRBV6-2/TRBV6-3
J: TRBJ1-1
D: TRBD1
size: many
DNA: TGTGCCAGCAGTTACTCGACGGGGACAGGGAAAGCTTTCTTT
CDR3: CASSYSTGTGKAFF

V: TRBV7-2
J: TRBJ1-2
D: NA
size: many
DNA: TGTGCCAGCAGCCCTGGGCGTGGAACGGCGGAGGGCTACACCTTC
CDR3: CASSPGRGTAEGYTF

V: TRBV9
J: TRBJ1-4
D: TRBD1
size: NA
DNA: TGTGCCAGCAGCAAGAAGACAGGGTATAATGAAAAACTGTTTTTT
CDR3: CASSKKTGYNEKLFF

V: TRBV7-6
J: TRBJ2-2
D: TRBD2
size: many
DNA: TGTGCCAGCAGCTTAGACGGGACTAGATCCGGGGAGCTGTTTTTT
CDR3: CASSLDGTRSGELFF

V: TRBV7-3
J: TRBJ2-1
D: TRBD2
size: many
DNA: TGTGCCAGCAGCCCGTCGACTAGCGGCAATGAGCAGTTCTTC
CDR3: CASSPSTSGNEQFF

V: TRBV11-1
J: TRBJ2-5
D: TRBD2
size: many
DNA: TGTGCCAGCAGCCTGGGACTAGCGGGAGGGCTTCGCCAAGAGACCCAGTACTTC
CDR3: CASSLGLAGGLRQETQYF

V: TRBV5-1
J: TRBJ2-7
D: TRBD2
size: many
DNA: TGCGCCAGCAGCTTGGGGGGACGGTCCGGGAGGTACGAGCAGTACTTC
CDR3: CASSLGGRSGRYEQYF

V: TRBV11-3
J: TRBJ2-2
D: NA
size: NA
DNA: TGTGCCAGCAGCTTACGGGGCCCAGCGTCGGCGAACACCGGGGAGCTGTTTTTT
CDR3: CASSLRGPASANTGELFF

V: TRBV10-3
J: TRBJ1-1
D: TRBD1
size: many
DNA: TGTGCCATCAGTGTATCGAGAAGGGGACAGGGTGCGGGGAACACTGAAGCTTTCTTT
CDR3: CAISVSRRGQGAGNTEAFF

V: TRBV2
J: TRBJ2-5
D: NA
size: few
DNA: TGTGCCAGCAGATTCACAGCGTTAGGGTCCAAAGAGACCCAGTACTTC
CDR3: CASRFTALGSKETQYF

V: TRBV20-1
J: TRBJ2-3
D: NA
size: many
DNA: TGCAGTGCTAGAACAGGGAGGGTCGCAGATACGCAGTATTTT
CDR3: CSARTGRVADTQYF

V: TRBV28
J: TRBJ2-7
D: NA
size: NA
DNA: TGTGCCAGCAGTTTAATCTCGGGGGGCTCCTACAACGAGCAGTACTTC
CDR3: CASSLISGGSYNEQYF

V: TRBV6-1
J: TRBJ2-5
D: TRBD1
size: NA
DNA: TGTGCCAGCAGTCCGGGACAGCCTCGGGAGACCCAGTACTTC
CDR3: CASSPGQPRETQYF

V: TRBV4-1
J: TRBJ1-1
D: NA
size: many
DNA: TGCGCCAGCAGCCAAGCAGGAAGCGGCCCGGCTGAAGCTTTCTTT
CDR3: CASSQAGSGPAEAFF

V: TRBV7-3
J: TRBJ2-6
D: TRBD1
size: NA
DNA: TGTGCCAGCAGCTTTTGGACAGGGCCTGGGGCCAACGTCCTGACTTTC
CDR3: CASSFWTGPGANVLTF

V: TRBV4-1
J: TRBJ2-1
D: TRBD2
size: many
DNA: TGCGCCAGCAGCCAATTTCGCGGGGGGGCCCGGTCCTACAATGAGCAGTTCTTC
CDR3: CASSQFRGGARSYNEQFF

V: TRBV14
J: TRBJ2-2
D: TRBD2
size: NA
DNA: TGTGCCAGCAGCCAAGATACTAGCGGGAGTTGGACCGGGGAGCTGTTTTTT
CDR3: CASSQDTSGSWTGELFF

V: TRBV19
J: TRBJ2-1
D: NA
size: NA
DNA: TGTGCCAGTAGACGGTTTGGCGACTCCTACAATGAGCAGTTCTTC
CDR3: CASRRFGDSYNEQFF

V: TRBV4-1
J: TRBJ1-1
D: NA
size: many
DNA: TGCGCCAGCAGCCAAGGTGGGAGACTGAACACTGAAGCTTTCTTT
CDR3: CASSQGGRLNTEAFF

V: TRBV7-8
J: TRBJ1-2
D: NA
size: many
DNA: TGTGCCAGCAGCTCCATCAGGGAAACCTATGGCTACACCTTC
CDR3: CASSSIRETYGYTF

V: TRBV21-1
J: TRBJ2-7
D: NA
size: many
DNA: TGTGCCAGCAGCAAAAGGACAGGGCTTTGGACGACCCACAACTACGAGCAGTACTTC
CDR3: CASSKRTGLWTTHNYEQYF